Listed below are T cell receptor beta chains from one sample, sequenced in a study of Ad26.COV2.S vaccination and SARS-CoV-2 variants. Clones were sequenced by immunoSEQ multiplex PCR, and TCRdb holds only the in-frame ones, with some missing. Of hundreds of thousands of clones listed, approximately 88% are singletons. The specimen was peripheral blood, collected in a trial of Ad26.COV2.S vaccine versus placebo. Receptors originate from a person between 18 and 65 years old who received the Ad26.COV2.S COVID-19 vaccine or a placebo. Each CDR3 is given with its conserved first and last residue.

v_gene: TRBV10-3
CDR3aa: CAIMPGQGQETQYF

v_gene: TRBV7-3
CDR3aa: CASSLRGGTVDTQYF

v_gene: TRBV19
CDR3aa: CASSQLAGGQNEQFF

v_gene: TRBV10-1
CDR3aa: CASSDGYGYTF

v_gene: TRBV6-5
CDR3aa: CASSYRTSNSPLHF

v_gene: TRBV30
CDR3aa: CAWSRDSNQPQHF

v_gene: TRBV6-5
CDR3aa: CASSQTGGQETQYF

v_gene: TRBV9
CDR3aa: CASSRTTTSGNTIYF

v_gene: TRBV30
CDR3aa: CAWRPTDNSPLHF

v_gene: TRBV5-1
CDR3aa: CASSLEGHGNRYGYTF

v_gene: TRBV30
CDR3aa: CAWRRTGFDQPQHF

v_gene: TRBV30
CDR3aa: CAWNRAYGYTF

v_gene: TRBV27
CDR3aa: CASSLDRDQPQHF

v_gene: TRBV5-1
CDR3aa: CASSLGDQNTGELFF

v_gene: TRBV30
CDR3aa: CAWSVSEETQYF

v_gene: TRBV30
CDR3aa: CAWSVGESTDTQYF

v_gene: TRBV6-5
CDR3aa: CASLGGETQYF

v_gene: TRBV6-4
CDR3aa: CASSDMGTRRGYTF

v_gene: TRBV2
CDR3aa: CASSAAGVNYEQYF

v_gene: TRBV2
CDR3aa: CATTGTDSYEQYF

v_gene: TRBV24-1
CDR3aa: CATSDTSGRSHNEQFF

v_gene: TRBV7-8
CDR3aa: CASSLSRGGQETQYF

v_gene: TRBV10-3
CDR3aa: CASWTGEKQYF

v_gene: TRBV7-6
CDR3aa: CASSFSGGAYNEQFF

v_gene: TRBV9
CDR3aa: CASSARAGVFYEQYF

v_gene: TRBV7-7
CDR3aa: CASSLTGYSTDTQYF

v_gene: TRBV13
CDR3aa: CASSLGGAGGPETQYF

v_gene: TRBV7-8
CDR3aa: CASSSRVQRDYEQYF

v_gene: TRBV6-5
CDR3aa: CASRPSGSPSGELFF

v_gene: TRBV7-3
CDR3aa: CASSLGLPNEQFF

v_gene: TRBV6-5
CDR3aa: CASSYGQGGIYEQYF

v_gene: TRBV18
CDR3aa: CASSPGQGRSGSPLHF

v_gene: TRBV6-5
CDR3aa: CASSEGQANTEAFF

v_gene: TRBV18
CDR3aa: CASSPQGTSGGQETQYF

v_gene: TRBV11-2
CDR3aa: CASRVAIANEKLFF

v_gene: TRBV25-1
CDR3aa: CASSEFRETNTGELFF

v_gene: TRBV6-2/TRBV6-3
CDR3aa: CASSYSFEAFF

v_gene: TRBV24-1
CDR3aa: CATSDPRARDTQYF

v_gene: TRBV7-3
CDR3aa: CASSSDRDQPQHF

v_gene: TRBV28
CDR3aa: CASSLKDGSQETQYF

v_gene: TRBV12-3/TRBV12-4
CDR3aa: CASRSTYNYGYTF

v_gene: TRBV3-1/TRBV3-2
CDR3aa: CASSQEGTGGGYTF

v_gene: TRBV18
CDR3aa: CASSPPRGLGDEQFF

v_gene: TRBV7-9
CDR3aa: CASSLRGEETQYF

v_gene: TRBV20-1
CDR3aa: CSASMDFSGYTF

v_gene: TRBV2
CDR3aa: CASSESSPLHF

v_gene: TRBV30
CDR3aa: CAWRLTGTGNEQYF

v_gene: TRBV7-9
CDR3aa: CASSLGRGTSDSYNEQFF

v_gene: TRBV5-1
CDR3aa: CASSFSGSTDTQYF

v_gene: TRBV7-2
CDR3aa: CASSWDYRYNEQFF

v_gene: TRBV6-5
CDR3aa: CASEEGITVYNEQFF

v_gene: TRBV7-8
CDR3aa: CASSPGPDAAFF

v_gene: TRBV7-9
CDR3aa: CASSPFPGGTATQYF